In its sample, the clone carrying this T cell receptor (beta chain) was seen a few times. TCR beta CDR3 sequences were amplified from RNA transcripts. A set of HTBI primers served as the primers for a first-round RT-PCR of the TCR CDR3. TCRdb called the multiplex PCR reads again in MiXCR, with one record for every CDR3 protein. The sample carries some 350,000 distinct CDR3 sequences, around a quarter recorded once. The sample comes from a study of T cells in Graves' hyperthyroidism and ophthalmopathy. V gave up 3 bases and J gave up 10 bases, with 15 bases separating them. CDR1 is DFQATT, CDR2 SNEGSKA, per germline (reference sequence). The CDR3 has 12 amino acids.

What was sequenced was blood. The chain employs TRBV20-1 and TRBJ2-5; D is possibly TRBD1 (5 bases). The clonotype was recovered from a man aged 45-65 years with Graves' hyperthyroidism. CDR3 sequence reads: CSASADTVDQYF. In DNA, the CDR3 is TGCAGTGCTAGTGCGGACACCGTGGACCAGTACTTC.